What follows describes a single TCR beta chain. This clone has just one count. Its specific antigen is unknown. Base qualities are not provided; no much larger clone lies one nucleotide away. The germline V gene supplies CDR1 LGHNA and CDR2 YSLEER. Reading from cysteine to phenylalanine, the CDR3 counts 14 amino acids. The sequence is cut down to CDR3 DNA, 42 bases in frame from base 1. The V and J ends are trimmed by 2 bases and 0 bases, leaving 6 bases between them. The sample is drawn from a study of T cell responses to AZD1222 COVID-19 vaccine (dated by TCRdb to about 2021). Some background on the complete study: AZD1222 recipients whose second dose came at about 4 weeks and those whose second dose came at about 12 weeks were combined into one group, since spike-specific TCR depth and breadth did not differ between the two schedules. Trial participants were enrolled by age into 18-55, 56-69 and 70-plus year subgroups, with roughly 160, 29 and 62 TCR-sequenced participants respectively. A total of about 230 trial participants underwent TCR sequencing, of whom some 210 received two doses of AZD1222 and 26 received two doses of the MenACWY control vaccine.

The label giving this sample's time point can be read as: baseline before first vaccination. Vaccinee samples were obtained from the UK trials COV001 and COV002, which included a single-blind randomized controlled phase 2/3 trial of AZD1222 (ChAdOx1 nCoV-19) in healthy adults. For TCRbeta chain sequencing, PBMC samples were collected from trial participants at day 0 and at day 28 after the second dose. The CDR3 regions of human TCRbeta chains were subjected to immunosequencing. The study's processing was this. TCRs in the repertoires were compared against a reference library of SARS-CoV-2-specific TCRs that had been generated with the MIRA antigen-specificity platform. Breadth was defined as the fraction of unique TCRs that were SARS-CoV-2-associated, and depth was defined as the fraction of total T cells that were SARS-CoV-2-associated. Using the MIRA data, every spike-specific TCR was mapped to the spike region that the TCR reacted to and assigned to either a CD4 or a CD8 class. Log10-transformed breadth and depth values were compared by one-way ANOVA with Sidak's multiple comparisons tests. The table comes from immuneACCESS by way of TCRdb, which keeps in-frame sequences with V and J called. Part of the clones is missing from these tables; in studies checked, under half for an unresolved V gene and the rest for unknown reasons. The V and J calls and clone size are taken from that table; D and trimming were inferred from the DNA. A total of around 66,000 clones appear in this sample, roughly 87% of them only once. The biggest ten clones account for around 15% of the sample.

The full study reports these points: Conclusions about previously exposed vaccinees were limited because only a handful of AZD1222 recipients were SARS-CoV-2 seropositive at baseline. Most participants were white British and females outnumbered males, and the authors suggested that clonal diversity may have been underestimated. After two AZD1222 doses, both the breadth and the depth of spike-specific TCRs were significantly higher than at day 0 and than in MenACWY recipients. In the small 56-69-year group, the increase in depth fell short of significance, most likely because of low power. Because no day 14 peak-response samples were available, repertoires were characterized only after the peak T cell response. Reportedly, close to half of the unique spike-specific TCRs recognized epitopes lying outside the regions that are mutated in the B.1.351 and B.1.1.7 variants. The vaccine-associated CD4 TCRs covered the entire spike protein, and the dominant responses fell in regions 160-218 and 743-854.

The rearranged segments are TRBV4-3 and TRBJ2-3; the D gene cannot be named for sure. The TCR sequence derives from an adult in good health. The input for sequencing was peripheral blood, taken on day 0 of AZD1222 vaccination. This receptor has the CDR3 CASSQSGSTDTQYF. DNA sequence: TGCGCCAGCAGCCAATCGGGTAGCACAGATACGCAGTATTTT.